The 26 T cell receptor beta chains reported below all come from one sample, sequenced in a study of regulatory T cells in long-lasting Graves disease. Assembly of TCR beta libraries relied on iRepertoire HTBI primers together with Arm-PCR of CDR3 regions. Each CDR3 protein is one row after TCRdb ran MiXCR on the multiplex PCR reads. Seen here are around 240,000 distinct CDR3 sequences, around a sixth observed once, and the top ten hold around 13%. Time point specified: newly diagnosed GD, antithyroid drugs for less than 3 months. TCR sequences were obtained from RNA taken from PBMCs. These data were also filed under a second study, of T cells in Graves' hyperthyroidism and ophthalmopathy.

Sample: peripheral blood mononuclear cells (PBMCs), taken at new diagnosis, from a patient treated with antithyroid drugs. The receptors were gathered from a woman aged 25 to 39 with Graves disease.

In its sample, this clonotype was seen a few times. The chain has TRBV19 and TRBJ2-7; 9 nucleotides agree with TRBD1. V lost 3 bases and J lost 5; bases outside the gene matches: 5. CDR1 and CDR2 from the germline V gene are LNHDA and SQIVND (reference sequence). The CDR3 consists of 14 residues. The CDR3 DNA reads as TGTGCCAGTAGTATCGGACAGGGGACCCACGAGCAGTACTTC. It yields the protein CASSIGQGTHEQYF. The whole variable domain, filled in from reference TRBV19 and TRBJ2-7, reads DGGITQSPKYLFRKEGQNVTLSCEQNLNHDAMYWYRQDPGQGLRLIYYSQIVNDFQKGDIAEGYSVSREKKESFPLTVTSAQKNPTAFYLCASSIGQGTHEQYFGPGTRLTVT.

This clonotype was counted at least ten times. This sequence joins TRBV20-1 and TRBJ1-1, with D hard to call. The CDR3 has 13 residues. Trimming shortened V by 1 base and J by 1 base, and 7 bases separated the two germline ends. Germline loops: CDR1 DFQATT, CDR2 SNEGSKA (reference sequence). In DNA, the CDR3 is TGCAGTGCTAGAGGTCTGGCGAACACTGAAGCTTTCTTT. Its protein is CSARGLANTEAFF.

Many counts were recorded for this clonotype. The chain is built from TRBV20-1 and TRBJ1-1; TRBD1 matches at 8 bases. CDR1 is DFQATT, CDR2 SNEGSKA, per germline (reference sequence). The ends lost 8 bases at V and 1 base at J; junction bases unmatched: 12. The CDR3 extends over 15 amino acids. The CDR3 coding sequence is TGCAGTCTCCTTCAGGGGGCGAGTTCGAACACTGAAGCTTTCTTT. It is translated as CSLLQGASSNTEAFF.

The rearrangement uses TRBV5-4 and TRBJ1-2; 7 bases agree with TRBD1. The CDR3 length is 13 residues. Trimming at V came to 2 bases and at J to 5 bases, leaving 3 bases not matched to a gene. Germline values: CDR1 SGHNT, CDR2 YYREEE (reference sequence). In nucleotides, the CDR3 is TGTGCCAGCAGCTTTGGGGACAGTTATGGCTACACCTTC. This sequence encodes CASSFGDSYGYTF. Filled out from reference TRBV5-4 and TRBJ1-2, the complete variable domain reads ETGVTQSPTHLIKTRGQQVTLRCSSQSGHNTVSWYQQALGQGPQFIFQYYREEENGRGNFPPRFSGLQFPNYSSELNVNALELDDSALYLCASSFGDSYGYTFGSGTRLTVV.

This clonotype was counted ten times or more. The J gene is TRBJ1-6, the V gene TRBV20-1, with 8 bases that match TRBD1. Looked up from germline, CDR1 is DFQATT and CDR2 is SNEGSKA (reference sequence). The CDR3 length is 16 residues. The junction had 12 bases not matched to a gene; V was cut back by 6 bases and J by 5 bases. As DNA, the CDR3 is TGCAGTGCCAGAACCCTAGGACAGGGTAATAATTCACCCCTCCACTTT. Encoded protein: CSARTLGQGNNSPLHF.

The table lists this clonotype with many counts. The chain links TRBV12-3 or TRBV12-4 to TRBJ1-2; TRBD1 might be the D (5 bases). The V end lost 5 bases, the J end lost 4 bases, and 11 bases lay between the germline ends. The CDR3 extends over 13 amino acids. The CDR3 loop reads CASSPDTRYGYTF. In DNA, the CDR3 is TGTGCCAGCAGTCCGGACACCCGCTATGGCTACACCTTC.

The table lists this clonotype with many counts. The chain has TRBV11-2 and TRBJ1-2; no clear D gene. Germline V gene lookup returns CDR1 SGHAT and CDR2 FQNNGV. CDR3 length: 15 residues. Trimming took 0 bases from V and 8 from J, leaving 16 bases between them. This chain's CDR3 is CASSLEGSSGLGYTF. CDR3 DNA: TGTGCCAGCAGCTTAGAGGGCAGTTCGGGTTTGGGCTACACCTTC.

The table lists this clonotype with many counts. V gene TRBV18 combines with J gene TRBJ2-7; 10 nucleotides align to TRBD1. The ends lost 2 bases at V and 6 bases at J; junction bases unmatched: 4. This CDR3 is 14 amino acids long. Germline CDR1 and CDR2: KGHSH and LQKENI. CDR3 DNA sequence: TGTGCCAGCTCACCAAACGACAGGGGGCTCGAGCAGTACTTC. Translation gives CASSPNDRGLEQYF. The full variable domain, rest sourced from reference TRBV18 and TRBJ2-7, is NAGVMQNPRHLVRRRGQEARLRCSPMKGHSHVYWYRQLPEEGLKFMVYLQKENIIDESGMPKERFSAEFPKEGPSILRIQQVVRGDSAAYFCASSPNDRGLEQYFGPGTRLTVT.

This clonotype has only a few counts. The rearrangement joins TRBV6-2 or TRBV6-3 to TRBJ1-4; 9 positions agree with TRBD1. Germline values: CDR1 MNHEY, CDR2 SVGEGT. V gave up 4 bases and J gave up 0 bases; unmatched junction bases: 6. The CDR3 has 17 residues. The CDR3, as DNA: TGTGCCAGCAGTTCCTACGGACAGGGGACAACTAATGAAAAACTGTTTTTT. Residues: CASSSYGQGTTNEKLFF.

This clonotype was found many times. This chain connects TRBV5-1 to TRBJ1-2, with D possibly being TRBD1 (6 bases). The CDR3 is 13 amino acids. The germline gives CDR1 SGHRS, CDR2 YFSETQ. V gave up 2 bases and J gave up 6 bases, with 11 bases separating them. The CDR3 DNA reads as TGCGCCAGCAGCTTACAGGGATTTGATGGCTACACCTTC. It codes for CASSLQGFDGYTF.

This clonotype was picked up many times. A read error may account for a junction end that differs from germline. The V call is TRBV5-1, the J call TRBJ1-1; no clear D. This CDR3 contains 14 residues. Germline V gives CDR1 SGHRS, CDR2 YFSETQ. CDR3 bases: TGTGCCAGCAGCTCCTCCCCCAGCCTCACTGAAGCTTTCTTT. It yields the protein CASSSSPSLTEAFF.

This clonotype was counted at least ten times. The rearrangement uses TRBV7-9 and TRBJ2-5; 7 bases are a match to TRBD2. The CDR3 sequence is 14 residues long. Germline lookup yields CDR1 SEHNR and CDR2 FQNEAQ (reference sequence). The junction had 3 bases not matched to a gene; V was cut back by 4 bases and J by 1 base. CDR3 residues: CASSSLAAQETQYF. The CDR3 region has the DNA TGTGCCAGCAGCTCCCTAGCGGCCCAAGAGACCCAGTACTTC.

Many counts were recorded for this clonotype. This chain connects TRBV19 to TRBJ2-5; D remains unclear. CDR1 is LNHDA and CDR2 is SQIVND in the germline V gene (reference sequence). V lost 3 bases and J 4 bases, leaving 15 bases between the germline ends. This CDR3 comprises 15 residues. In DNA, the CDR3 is TGTGCCAGTAGTATCGGTACAGACCTGGCAGAGACCCAGTACTTC. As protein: CASSIGTDLAETQYF.

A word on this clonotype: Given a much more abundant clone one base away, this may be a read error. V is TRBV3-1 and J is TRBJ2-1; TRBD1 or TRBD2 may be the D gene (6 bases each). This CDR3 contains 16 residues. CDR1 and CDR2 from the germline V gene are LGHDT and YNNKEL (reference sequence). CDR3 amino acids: CASSQGIGGDGETQHF. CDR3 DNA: TGTGCCAGCAGCCAGGGGATCGGGGGCGACGGGGAGACCCAGCACTTC.

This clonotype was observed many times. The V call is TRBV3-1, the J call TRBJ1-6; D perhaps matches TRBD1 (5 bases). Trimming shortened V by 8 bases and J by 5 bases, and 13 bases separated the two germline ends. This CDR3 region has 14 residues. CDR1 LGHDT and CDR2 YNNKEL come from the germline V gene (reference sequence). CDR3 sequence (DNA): TGTGCCAGCTCCGGGGGAGAAAATAATTCACCCCTCCACTTT. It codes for CASSGGENNSPLHF.

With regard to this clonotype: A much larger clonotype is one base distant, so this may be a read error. The CDR3 here is CASGARRTAFYGYTF. CDR3 DNA sequence: TGTGCCAGCGGCGCCCGCAGAACTGCCTTCTATGGCTACACCTTC. V gene TRBV9 combines with J gene TRBJ1-2, with D unresolved. With 7 bases removed from V and 4 bases from J, the gap between germline ends came to 20 bases. The germline CDR1 and CDR2 sequences are SGDLS and YYNGEE. CDR3 length: 15 amino acids.

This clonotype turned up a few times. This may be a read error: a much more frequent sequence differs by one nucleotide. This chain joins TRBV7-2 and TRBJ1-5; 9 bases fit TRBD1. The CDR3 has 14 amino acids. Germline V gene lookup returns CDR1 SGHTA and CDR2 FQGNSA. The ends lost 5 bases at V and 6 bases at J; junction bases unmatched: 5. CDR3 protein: CASSVPQGAQPQHF. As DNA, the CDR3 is TGTGCCAGCAGCGTACCACAGGGGGCTCAGCCCCAGCATTTT.

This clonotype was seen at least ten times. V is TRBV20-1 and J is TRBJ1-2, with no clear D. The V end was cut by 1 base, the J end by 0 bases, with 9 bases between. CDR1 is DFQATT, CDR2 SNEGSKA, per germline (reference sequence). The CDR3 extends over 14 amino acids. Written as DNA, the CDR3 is TGCAGTGCTAGAGGGGCGCAGTCTAACTATGGCTACACCTTC. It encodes CSARGAQSNYGYTF.

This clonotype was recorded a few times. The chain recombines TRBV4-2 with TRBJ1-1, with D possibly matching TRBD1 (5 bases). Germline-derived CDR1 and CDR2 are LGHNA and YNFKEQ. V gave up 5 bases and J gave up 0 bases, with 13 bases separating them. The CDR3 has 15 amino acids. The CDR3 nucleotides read TGTGCCAGCAGCGTGGACAAGCCCATGAACACTGAAGCTTTCTTT. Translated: CASSVDKPMNTEAFF.

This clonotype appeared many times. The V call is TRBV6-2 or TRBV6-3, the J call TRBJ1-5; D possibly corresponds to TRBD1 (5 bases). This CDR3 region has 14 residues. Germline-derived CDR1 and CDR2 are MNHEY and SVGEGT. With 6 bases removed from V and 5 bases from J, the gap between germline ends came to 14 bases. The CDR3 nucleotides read TGTGCCAGCAGAGTAAGACAGCAGCATCAGCCCCAGCATTTT. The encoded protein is CASRVRQQHQPQHF.

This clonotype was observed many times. The CDR3 protein is CASRQDGVFVYGYTF. The CDR3 coding sequence is TGTGCCAGCAGACAAGACGGGGTTTTTGTCTATGGCTACACCTTC. V usage is TRBV11-2 and J usage is TRBJ1-2; D ambiguous. The V gene lost 6 bases and the J gene lost 4 bases, with 18 bases spanning the gap. Germline V lookup: CDR1 SGHAT, CDR2 FQNNGV. CDR3 length: 15 residues. The complete variable domain, with remaining parts taken from reference TRBV11-2 and TRBJ1-2, reads EAGVAQSPRYKIIEKRQSVAFWCNPISGHATLYWYQQILGQGPKLLIQFQNNGVVDDSQLPKDRFSAERLKGVDSTLKIQPAKLEDSAVYLCASRQDGVFVYGYTFGSGTRLTVV.

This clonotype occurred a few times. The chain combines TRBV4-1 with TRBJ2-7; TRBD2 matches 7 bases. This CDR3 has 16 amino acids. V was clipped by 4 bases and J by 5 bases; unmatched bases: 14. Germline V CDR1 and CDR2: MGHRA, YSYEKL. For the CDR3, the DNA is TGCGCCAGCAGCCCCTTGGGCCCGGGGGGAATCCACGAGCAGTACTTC. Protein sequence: CASSPLGPGGIHEQYF.

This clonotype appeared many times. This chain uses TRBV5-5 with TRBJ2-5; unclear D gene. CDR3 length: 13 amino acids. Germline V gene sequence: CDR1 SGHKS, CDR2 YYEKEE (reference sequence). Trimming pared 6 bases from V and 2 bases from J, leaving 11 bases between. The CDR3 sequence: CASNWWGQETQYF. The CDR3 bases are TGTGCCAGCAATTGGTGGGGACAAGAGACCCAGTACTTC. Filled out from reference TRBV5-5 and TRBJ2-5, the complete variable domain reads DAGVTQSPTHLIKTRGQQVTLRCSPISGHKSVSWYQQVLGQGPQFIFQYYEKEERGRGNFPDRFSARQFPNYSSELNVNALLLGDSALYLCASNWWGQETQYFGPGTRLLVL.

This CDR3 reads CASSLKPGLAGGNTYTGELFF. In DNA form, the CDR3 reads TGCGCCAGCAGCCTCAAACCGGGACTAGCGGGGGGAAATACTTACACCGGGGAGCTGTTTTTT. The V call is TRBV4-1, the J call TRBJ2-2, with 15 bases fitting TRBD2. The CDR3 extends over 21 amino acids. Looked up from germline, CDR1 is MGHRA and CDR2 is YSYEKL. Trimming at V came to 4 bases and at J to 3 bases, leaving 15 bases not matched to a gene.

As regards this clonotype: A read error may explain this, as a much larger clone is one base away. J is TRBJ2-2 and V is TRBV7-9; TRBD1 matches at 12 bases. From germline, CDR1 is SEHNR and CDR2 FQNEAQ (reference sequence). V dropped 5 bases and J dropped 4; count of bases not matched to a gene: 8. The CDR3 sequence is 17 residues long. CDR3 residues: CASSPRPGQGATGELFF. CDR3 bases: TGTGCCAGCAGCCCACGACCGGGACAGGGGGCCACCGGGGAGCTGTTTTTT.

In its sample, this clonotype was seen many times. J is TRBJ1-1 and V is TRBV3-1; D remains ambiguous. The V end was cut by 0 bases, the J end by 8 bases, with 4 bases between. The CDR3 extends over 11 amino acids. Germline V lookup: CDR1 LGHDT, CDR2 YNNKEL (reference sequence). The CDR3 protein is CASSQEGEAFF. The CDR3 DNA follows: TGTGCCAGCAGCCAAGAGGGAGAAGCTTTCTTT.